This T cell receptor beta chain was sequenced for a study of molecular identifiers for immune sequencing clone quantification. Regarding the study as a whole: One cell's worth of spiked Jurkat TCR RNA was reportedly detectable among 970,000 or so naive cells. Shared barcodes on identical TCR molecules could underestimate the sizes of highly expanded clones.

MiXCR, run by TCRdb on the PCR reads, gives a single entry per CDR3 protein. The profile covers about 640,000 distinct CDR3 sequences, with roughly 21% appearing a single time and 0.85% taken by the ten largest. This clonotype was seen a handful of times. Its antigen is as yet unknown. The germline V gene encodes CDR1 SGDLS and CDR2 YYNGEE. This CDR3 spans 15 amino acids. V lost 4 bases, J lost 1 base, and 8 bases stayed unmatched. Sequenced: naive CD8+ T cells from blood, with Jurkat cell RNA spiked in. Subset meaning: FACS-sorted CD8+CD4-CCR7+CD45RA+ naive T cells. The J gene is TRBJ2-7, the V gene TRBV9; 7 bases are a match to TRBD2. The origin of this receptor is a human donor in good health. Some libraries in this study had Jurkat cell RNA spiked in. In DNA, the CDR3 is TGTGCCAGCAGCCCCACCGGGACTAATTCCTACGAGCAGTACTTC. Protein: CASSPTGTNSYEQYF.